A single sample is the source of the 4 T cell receptor beta chains below, sequenced in a study of T and B cells in COVID-19 patients. TRB rearrangements were amplified by multiplex PCR with BIOMED2 TRB-A/B primers. TCRdb processed the multiplex PCR reads anew with MiXCR; each CDR3 protein has one entry. The sample lists some 13,000 distinct CDR3 sequences, over 25% occurring once. Blood genomic DNA input for TRB amplification was about 220-500 ng. Material: blood. These receptors were collected from a human donor who had recovered from COVID-19.

The rearrangement links TRBV4-1 to TRBJ2-7; 14 positions match TRBD2. The CDR3 is 18 residues long. V was clipped by 5 bases and J by 1 base; unmatched bases: 10. Per germline, CDR1 MGHRA and CDR2 YSYEKL. CDR3 sequence reads: CASSARTSGRSISYEQYF. CDR3 DNA sequence: TGCGCCAGCAGCGCTCGGACTAGCGGGAGGTCAATTTCCTACGAGCAGTACTTC.

By frequency in the sample, this clonotype is medium-sized. The chain recombines TRBV29-1 with TRBJ2-7; 10 bases agree with TRBD1. CDR1 is SQVTM and CDR2 is ANQGSEA in the germline V gene. The CDR3 has 14 amino acids. Trimming removed 4 bases from V and 3 bases from J; junction bases left unmatched: 6. CDR3 residues: CSVAGTGVYYEQYF. The CDR3 DNA reads TGCAGCGTTGCTGGGACAGGGGTTTACTACGAGCAGTACTTC.

In the case of this clonotype: Germline is not matched at one junction end, which may reflect a read error. The chain recombines TRBV7-4 with TRBJ2-6; perhaps TRBD2 as D (5 bases). Germline V lookup: CDR1 SGHVT, CDR2 SQSDAQ. The CDR3 totals 13 residues. The CDR3 DNA follows: TGTGCTAGCAGCTCGGGGGGGGCCAACGTCCTGACTTTC. Amino acids: CASSSGGANVLTF.

This chain uses TRBV5-1 with TRBJ2-5, with D unresolved. V gave up 4 bases and J gave up 1 base, with 8 bases separating them. This CDR3 has 13 residues. The germline V gene encodes CDR1 SGHRS and CDR2 YFSETQ. This CDR3 is CASSETLQETQYF. CDR3 coding DNA: TGCGCCAGCAGCGAAACTCTCCAAGAGACCCAGTACTTC. Complete variable domain (other parts from reference TRBV5-1 and TRBJ2-5): KAGVTQTPRYLIKTRGQQVTLSCSPISGHRSVSWYQQTPGQGLQFLFEYFSETQRNKGNFPGRFSGRQFSNSRSEMNVSTLELGDSALYLCASSETLQETQYFGPGTRLLVL.